The clone carrying this T cell receptor beta chain was detected many times. Its antigen is undetermined. This record comes from a study of T cells in Graves' hyperthyroidism and ophthalmopathy. RNA transcripts provided the source from which TCR beta CDR3 regions were amplified. The TCR CDR3 first-round RT-PCR relied on the HTBI primer set. TCRdb processed the multiplex PCR reads anew with MiXCR; each CDR3 protein has one entry. The sample carries more than 250,000 distinct CDR3 sequences, 12% to 15% recorded once. The germline gives CDR1 MNHEY, CDR2 SMNVEV (reference sequence). The CDR3 contains 12 residues. V was shortened by 5 bases and J by 5 bases, with 9 bases between the two germline ends. General observations from the study: Ophthalmopathy, as predicted by the model, came a median about seven months after the prediction. A model of 13 V-J pairs discriminated ophthalmopathy from stable hyperthyroidism. Most thyroid clonotypes expanded above 0.001 appeared in blood too.

Newly diagnosed hyperthyroidism patients aged 18 to 65 years had disease lasting under 2 months. The source of this sequence is a woman aged 50 to 65 with Graves' hyperthyroidism that later progressed to Graves' ophthalmopathy. J is TRBJ2-5 and V is TRBV27; D gene unclear. The sample was blood. Here the CDR3 DNA reads TGTGCCAGCAGTCCTCTGGGGGAGACCCAGTACTTC. Protein sequence: CASSPLGETQYF.